This T cell receptor beta chain stems from a study of T cells in Graves' hyperthyroidism and ophthalmopathy. Clinical Activity Scores of at least 3, NOSPECS grades of at least 4 and durations under 3 months characterized ophthalmopathy patients. Every diagnosis used clinical symptoms, serum thyroxine and TRAb, thyroid ultrasound and orbital computed tomography. PBMCs stemmed from approximately 9.1 ml fresh peripheral blood. This clonotype has a count of ten or more. The TCR beta CDR3 regions underwent amplification using RNA transcripts as the source. The TCR CDR3 first-round RT-PCR relied on the HTBI primer set. MiXCR, applied by TCRdb to the multiplex PCR reads, yields one record per CDR3 protein. The sample has approximately 520,000 distinct CDR3 sequences; approximately 25% are singletons. Looked up from germline, CDR1 is MNHNS and CDR2 is SASEGT. Germline trimming cut 6 bases from V and 0 bases from J; bases unmatched to any gene: 7. The CDR3 spans 16 residues.

The sequence derives from a woman in her 30s with Graves' ophthalmopathy. Material: blood. The chain joins TRBV6-1 to TRBJ2-5; 10 nucleotides align to TRBD2. The CDR3 nucleotides are TGTGCCAGCAGCCTTAGCGGGGGGCTCCACCAAGAGACCCAGTACTTC. It is translated as CASSLSGGLHQETQYF.